The rows below give T cell receptor beta chains drawn from one sample of a study of blood T cells in healthy people across ages. TCRdb processed the 5' RACE reads anew with MiXCR; each CDR3 protein has one entry. The sample lists 1.5 million to 2 million distinct CDR3 sequences, less than 50% occurring once. The sample was blood. The receptors originated from a woman between 40 and 50 years old in good health. Each CDR3 is given with its conserved first and last residue. D genes are given only for firm matches. Size tells how often a clone was seen (once, few, many) or the class of an expanded clone, and some rows leave it out.

few	TRBV7-2	TRBJ2-1	-	TGTGCCAGCAGCAGCAGGTTGAATCAGCAGTTCTTC	CASSSRLNQQFF
-	TRBV20-1	TRBJ2-7	-	TGCAGTGCTAGTCCGGGTATCCGCGAGCAGTACTTC	CSASPGIREQYF
-	TRBV6-5	TRBJ1-2	TRBD1	TGTGCCAGCAAGGCGGGGGACAGGGGACCTAACTATGGCTACACCTTC	CASKAGDRGPNYGYTF
-	TRBV28	TRBJ1-2	TRBD1	TGTGCCAGCAGGGGACGGGGACAGCACTATGGCTACACCTTC	CASRGRGQHYGYTF
few	TRBV7-3	TRBJ2-5	TRBD1	TGTGCCAGCAGCTTAACCGAGGGGGCGTACGAGACCCAGTACTTC	CASSLTEGAYETQYF
-	TRBV9	TRBJ1-2	-	TGTGCCAGCAGCGGGTCATACGGGACGACCGCTTCTAACTATGGCTACACCTTC	CASSGSYGTTASNYGYTF
-	TRBV28	TRBJ2-7	-	TGTGCCAGCAGCCCAAGGGGTTTCATGAGCTCCTACGAGCAGTACTTC	CASSPRGFMSSYEQYF
-	TRBV15	TRBJ2-3	TRBD1	TGTGCCACCAGCAGAACAGGGGGCGCGACAGATACGCAGTATTTT	CATSRTGGATDTQYF
many	TRBV18	TRBJ1-2	-	TGTGCCAGCTCACCTGACACCAACTATGGCTACACCTTC	CASSPDTNYGYTF
-	TRBV20-1	TRBJ1-6	TRBD1	TGCAGTGCCTACAGGACAGGGTTGGCCTCCTATAATTCACCCCTCCACTTT	CSAYRTGLASYNSPLHF
-	TRBV3-1	TRBJ2-6	-	TGTGCCAGCAGCCACACCCAACAAGGGGCCAACGTCCTGACTTTC	CASSHTQQGANVLTF
few	TRBV9	TRBJ1-6	-	TGTGCCAGCAGCGTAGAAGGGTCTGGATCACCCCTCCACTTT	CASSVEGSGSPLHF
once	TRBV5-1	TRBJ1-2	-	TGCGCCAGCAGCTACGAAGGGGTCGCCTTCTATGGCTACACCTTC	CASSYEGVAFYGYTF
few	TRBV3-1	TRBJ2-5	-	TGTGCCAGCACGGGACGGGAAGAGACCCAGTACTTC	CASTGREETQYF
-	TRBV28	TRBJ2-1	TRBD2	TGTGCCAGCAGTTTACGGAAAGGACCAGCGGGGGGGTACAATGAGCAGTTCTTC	CASSLRKGPAGGYNEQFF
many	TRBV24-1	TRBJ2-5	-	TGTGCCACCAGTGATTCAGGACAGTATGGTCCGGGGGGGACCCAGTACTTC	CATSDSGQYGPGGTQYF
-	TRBV2	TRBJ2-3	-	TGTGCCAGCAGGGATACAGGTGTGGCAGATACGCAGTATTTT	CASRDTGVADTQYF
once	TRBV5-5	TRBJ1-5	-	TGTGCCAGCAGCCTCGGACTGGAGAGGGTGCCCCAGCATTTT	CASSLGLERVPQHF
few	TRBV4-3	TRBJ2-7	-	TGCGCCAGCAGCCAAGACTATGGGGGAACCCCCTACGAGCAGTACTTC	CASSQDYGGTPYEQYF
-	TRBV7-8	TRBJ2-5	-	TGTGCCACTTCACTCGGGGGAGAGACCCAGTACTTC	CATSLGGETQYF
-	TRBV7-2	TRBJ2-3	TRBD2	TGTGCCAGCAGCGGAGGTAGCGGGGGAGGGGGAGATACGCAGTATTTT	CASSGGSGGGGDTQYF
many	TRBV5-1	TRBJ2-5	-	TGCGCCAGCAGCTTGGAAGTCCAAGAGACCCAGTACTTC	CASSLEVQETQYF
-	TRBV7-8	TRBJ2-7	-	TGTGCCAGCAGCCCAGGATCCCTCGGGACACTGATCTACGAGCAGTACTTC	CASSPGSLGTLIYEQYF
-	TRBV29-1	TRBJ2-3	-	TGCAGCCTCTACCTGGCGGACACCAGCACAGATACGCAGTATTTT	CSLYLADTSTDTQYF
-	TRBV15	TRBJ2-1	TRBD2	TGTGCCACCAGCCGGGGAGGGAGGGAGCAGCAGTTCTTC	CATSRGGREQQFF
many	TRBV29-1	TRBJ2-7	TRBD1	TGCAGCGTCTTAACGGGCGGGACAGGACCCTACGAGCAGTACTTC	CSVLTGGTGPYEQYF
-	TRBV6-6	TRBJ2-3	TRBD1	TGTGCCAGCAGTGGCTGGGACAGGGCCGCCACAGATACGCAGTATTTT	CASSGWDRAATDTQYF
-	TRBV28	TRBJ2-5	TRBD1	TGTGCCAGCAGCTCCGGGACAGGAACAGGAGAGACCCAGTACTTC	CASSSGTGTGETQYF
-	TRBV20-1	TRBJ2-7	TRBD2	TGCAGTGCTCTTACTAGCGGGGGATCCAATGAGCAGTACTTC	CSALTSGGSNEQYF
few	TRBV4-3	TRBJ2-1	TRBD2	TGCGCCAGCAGCCAAGATTATGCGGGGGGGCTACGAGGTTACAATGAGCAGTTCTTC	CASSQDYAGGLRGYNEQFF
few	TRBV2	TRBJ2-7	TRBD1	TGTGCCAGTGAGACCGGGACAGGGGGCTACGAGCAGTACTTC	CASETGTGGYEQYF
-	TRBV4-2	TRBJ2-1	-	TGTGCCAGCAGCCAAGATCTAGAGGCAGTAAAGTTCTTC	CASSQDLEAVKFF
-	TRBV4-1	TRBJ2-7	TRBD1	TGCGCCAGCAGCCAAGGAAGTCCGGGACAGATCGTCTACGAGCAGTACTTC	CASSQGSPGQIVYEQYF
-	TRBV2	TRBJ2-1	TRBD1	TGTGCCAGCAGCCTACAGGGGTGGTATGAGCAGTTCTTC	CASSLQGWYEQFF
few	TRBV14	TRBJ2-7	-	TGTGCCAGCAGCCATCGAGAGCAGGGACCCAGCTACGAGCAGTACTTC	CASSHREQGPSYEQYF
few	TRBV7-6	TRBJ2-1	-	TGTGCCAGCAGCTTAGGGGGCAAGCTGGGAGGACGCAATGAGCAGTTCTTC	CASSLGGKLGGRNEQFF
-	TRBV25-1	TRBJ1-1	-	TGTGCCAGCAGTAGTAGGGACACTGAAGCTTTCTTT	CASSSRDTEAFF
-	TRBV7-2	TRBJ2-6	-	TGTGCCAGCAGCATTAAAAGACAGAGCTCTGGGGCCAACGTCCTGACTTTC	CASSIKRQSSGANVLTF
-	TRBV6-6	TRBJ2-5	-	TGTGCCAGCAGTTACGTTCTGATTGGAGAGACCCAGTACTTC	CASSYVLIGETQYF
once	TRBV9	TRBJ1-3	-	TGTGCCAGCAGCCAAGCCCAGGACGGTCTCTCTGGAAACACCATATATTTT	CASSQAQDGLSGNTIYF
-	TRBV7-9	TRBJ2-7	-	TGTGCCAGCGGCCCCCGCGGGGGCCCTTCCTACGAGCAGTACTTC	CASGPRGGPSYEQYF